Shown below are 15 T cell receptor beta chains from a single sample sequenced in a study of a mutant IDH1 vaccine in newly diagnosed glioma. The protocol was immunoSEQ multiplex PCR, while the TCRdb copy is restricted to in-frame clones and leaves out a portion. Among about 64,000 clones, about 88% were seen once, and the ten largest hold about 9%. Their antigens remain unidentified. The time point: week 11, during vaccination. Doses comprised 300 ug of mutant IDH1 20-mer peptide each, plus topical imiquimod. Sequenced material: PBMCs, taken from a glioma patient whose treatment included an IDH1 peptide vaccine. These receptors were taken from a woman aged 45-60 years with glioma.

The genes are TRBV5-1 and TRBJ2-7; D remains unclear. The CDR3 runs to 12 residues. V lost 0 bases and J lost 3, with 4 bases in between. Germline lookup yields CDR1 SGHRS and CDR2 YFSETQ. CDR3 residues: CASSLDNYEQYF. CDR3 nucleotide sequence: TGCGCCAGCAGCTTGGACAACTACGAGCAGTACTTC.

The J gene is TRBJ1-5, the V gene TRBV19, with unresolved D. This CDR3 spans 13 amino acids. Deletions cut 3 bases from V and 5 bases from J, with 8 bases between. Germline lookup yields CDR1 LNHDA and CDR2 SQIVND (reference sequence). CDR3 DNA sequence: TGTGCCAGTAGTATCCAGGTGGATCAGCCCCAGCATTTT. As protein: CASSIQVDQPQHF. Based on the CDR3 plus reference TRBV19 and TRBJ1-5, the full variable domain is DGGITQSPKYLFRKEGQNVTLSCEQNLNHDAMYWYRQDPGQGLRLIYYSQIVNDFQKGDIAEGYSVSREKKESFPLTVTSAQKNPTAFYLCASSIQVDQPQHFGDGTRLSIL.

V usage is TRBV28 and J usage is TRBJ2-5; 7 bases match TRBD1. Germline CDR1 reads MDHEN; CDR2 reads SYDVKM. CDR3 length: 17 residues. The V segment lost 5 bases and the J segment 1 base; nucleotides outside the gene matches: 13. CDR3 region: CASSTLGQAATQETQYF. CDR3 nucleotides: TGTGCCAGCAGTACTCTTGGACAGGCTGCGACCCAAGAGACCCAGTACTTC. The entire variable domain, with the rest obtained from reference TRBV28 and TRBJ2-5, is as follows: DVKVTQSSRYLVKRTGEKVFLECVQDMDHENMFWYRQDPGLGLRLIYFSYDVKMKEKGDIPEGYSVSREKKERFSLILESASTNQTSMYLCASSTLGQAATQETQYFGPGTRLLVL.

The rearrangement links TRBV7-2 to TRBJ1-5; D is uncertain. V lost 5 bases and J lost 1, with 18 bases in between. The CDR3 has 17 amino acids. Germline loops: CDR1 SGHTA, CDR2 FQGNSA. CDR3 sequence: CASSLKGGSLSNQPQHF. As DNA, the CDR3 is TGTGCCAGCAGCCTAAAGGGAGGGAGTTTAAGCAATCAGCCCCAGCATTTT.

This chain uses TRBV28 with TRBJ1-1, with 7 bases aligning to TRBD1. The germline CDR1 and CDR2 sequences are MDHEN and SYDVKM. After removal of 7 bases from V and 4 bases from J, the junction contained 12 bases not matched to a gene. The CDR3 length is 15 residues. Here the CDR3 DNA reads TGTGCCAGCAAGGCAGGGGCAGCAGGGGGCACTGAAGCTTTCTTT. Translated: CASKAGAAGGTEAFF.

The V gene is TRBV25-1, the J gene TRBJ1-6; tentatively, D is TRBD1 (6 bases). This CDR3 has 18 amino acids. Germline V gene sequence: CDR1 MGHDK, CDR2 SYGVNS. V lost 1 base and J 5 bases, leaving 18 bases between the germline ends. For the CDR3, the DNA is TGTGCCAGCAGTGAATTCTATCAGGGTAGGGGGGATAATTCACCCCTCCACTTT. Encoded protein: CASSEFYQGRGDNSPLHF.

The rearrangement joins TRBV7-2 to TRBJ1-2, with unresolved D. The ends were cut back, 1 base at V and 8 bases at J, with 17 bases in the middle. The germline CDR1 and CDR2 sequences are SGHTA and FQGNSA. This CDR3 is built from 15 residues. The CDR3, as DNA: TGTGCCAGCAGCTTAGAGGTGCTCTCGGCGGGGGGCTACACCTTC. As protein: CASSLEVLSAGGYTF.

The chain uses TRBV5-1 and TRBJ1-1; D is unresolved. Germline-derived CDR1 and CDR2 are SGHRS and YFSETQ. The CDR3 length is 12 residues. Trimming removed 3 bases from V and 1 base from J, with 4 bases in between. CDR3 nucleotide sequence: TGCGCCAGCAGCTCGGGGAACACTGAAGCTTTCTTT. Protein sequence: CASSSGNTEAFF.

Here the CDR3 DNA reads TGTGCCACCAGCAATTCCGGGGTCTATGGCTACACCTTC. Its protein is CATSNSGVYGYTF. The chain uses TRBV15 and TRBJ1-2; no clear D. CDR1 is LNHNV and CDR2 is YYDKDF in the germline V gene (reference sequence). This CDR3 contains 13 residues. Trimming took 4 bases from V and 4 from J, leaving 10 bases between them.

The chain employs TRBV2 and TRBJ1-1, with D uncertain. This CDR3 spans 14 amino acids. The germline CDR1 and CDR2 sequences are SNHLY and FYNNEI. V dropped 3 bases and J dropped 1 base, with 9 bases sitting between them. The CDR3 is CASSEGRKNTEAFF. Written as DNA, the CDR3 is TGTGCCAGCAGTGAGGGCAGAAAGAACACTGAAGCTTTCTTT.

Remarks on this clone: At one end, the junction sequence differs from germline, possibly due to a read error. The V and J genes are TRBV19 and TRBJ1-5; unclear D gene. Germline V lookup: CDR1 LNHDA, CDR2 SQIVND (reference sequence). This CDR3 has 16 amino acids. CDR3 residues: CANSTGSSLSNQPQHF. In DNA form, the CDR3 reads TGTGCCAATAGTACGGGGTCTTCCCTTAGCAATCAGCCCCAGCATTTT.

Here the CDR3 reads CASSRLAGGGHEQFF. The CDR3 DNA reads as TGTGCCAGCAGTAGACTAGCGGGGGGTGGGCATGAGCAGTTCTTC. The chain uses TRBV6-5 and TRBJ2-1; 13 bases match TRBD2. The CDR3 contains 15 residues. Germline trimming cut 5 bases from V and 8 bases from J; bases unmatched to any gene: 6. The germline gives CDR1 MNHEY, CDR2 SVGAGI.

The chain couples TRBV6-1 to TRBJ1-5; D is uncertain. Trimming stripped 8 bases from V and 10 bases from J, with 21 bases between. The CDR3 length is 14 residues. Germline V gene lookup returns CDR1 MNHNS and CDR2 SASEGT. In nucleotides, the CDR3 is TGTGCCAGCGTTGACGGACCGCCTTATCGACCCCAGCATTTT. Translation: CASVDGPPYRPQHF.

The rearrangement joins TRBV4-1 to TRBJ2-2, with a possible D match to TRBD2 (5 bases). This CDR3 region has 15 residues. V dropped 0 bases and J dropped 1 base, with 6 bases sitting between them. Germline V gene sequence: CDR1 MGHRA, CDR2 YSYEKL. The DNA for the CDR3 is TGCGCCAGCAGCCAAGATCGGGGGAACACCGGGGAGCTGTTTTTT. It encodes CASSQDRGNTGELFF.

This clone was seen a handful of times. The CDR3 is CASSEYSSNQPQHF. For the CDR3, the DNA is TGTGCCAGCAGTGAATACAGTAGCAATCAGCCCCAGCATTTT. This sequence joins TRBV2 and TRBJ1-5; D is uncertain. Germline lookup yields CDR1 SNHLY and CDR2 FYNNEI. V lost 2 bases to trimming and J lost 0 bases, with 5 bases between them. This CDR3 has 14 residues.